These 20 T cell receptor beta chains were sequenced from one sample in a study of blood T cell repertoires in COVID-19. Only in-frame clones appear in the TCRdb table, and some are missing; sequencing was by immunoSEQ multiplex PCR. The sample lists about 83,000 clones, more than 60% occurring once. Sequencing was performed on peripheral blood. These receptors were taken from a woman of 80 years or more with active or convalescent COVID-19.

V is TRBV27 and J is TRBJ2-1, with 7 bases identical to TRBD1. Trimming removed 4 bases from V and 0 bases from J; junction bases left unmatched: 6. CDR1 MNHEY and CDR2 SMNVEV come from the germline V gene (reference sequence). The CDR3 is made up of 16 amino acids. CDR3 nucleotides: TGTGCCAGCAGTTCGGGACAGTGGAGCTCCTACAATGAGCAGTTCTTC. Its protein product is CASSSGQWSSYNEQFF.

This clone was observed once. The J gene is TRBJ2-1, the V gene TRBV21-1; the D segment call TRBD2 is taken from the table without a DNA check. TRBV21-1 is an annotated pseudogene. The CDR3 is 14 amino acids. The CDR3 DNA follows: TGTGCCAGCAGCATCGGTAGCGGGGGGGTTGAGCAGTTCTTC. It encodes CASSIGSGGVEQFF.

The chain joins TRBV19 to TRBJ2-7, with TRBD1 identical over 7 bases. Germline lookup yields CDR1 LNHDA and CDR2 SQIVND (reference sequence). Unmatched junction bases numbered 3, after V lost 5 bases and J lost 5 bases. The length of the CDR3 is 12 residues. The CDR3 region has the DNA TGTGCCAGTAGTTACAGGGGCCACGAGCAGTACTTC. As protein: CASSYRGHEQYF.

The chain has TRBV18 and TRBJ2-3, with D perhaps matching TRBD2 (5 bases). This CDR3 region has 15 residues. The V end lost 3 bases, the J end lost 9 bases, and 19 bases lay between the germline ends. CDR1 and CDR2 from the germline V gene are KGHSH and LQKENI. The chain's CDR3 is CASSPPTRPGNTQYF. As DNA, the CDR3 is TGTGCCAGCTCACCTCCGACCCGGCCGGGAAACACGCAGTATTTT.

CDR3 region: CATSSQSGTGTEYNEQFF. CDR3 nucleotide sequence: TGTGCCACCAGCAGTCAATCCGGAACCGGGACAGAGTACAATGAGCAGTTCTTC. J is TRBJ2-1 and V is TRBV15, with 7 bases aligning to TRBD1. Germline CDR1 reads LNHNV; CDR2 reads YYDKDF (reference sequence). This CDR3 has 18 amino acids. The J segment lost 4 bases and the V segment lost 3 bases, leaving 15 bases of the junction unmatched.

This clone appeared a few times. This sequence joins TRBV21-1 and TRBJ1-6; the listed D gene, TRBD1, was not tested against the DNA. TRBV21-1 is described as a pseudogene. The CDR3 has 14 residues. The CDR3 spells CASGTGSYNSPLHF. CDR3 sequence (DNA): TGTGCCAGTGGGACAGGGTCGTATAATTCACCCCTCCACTTT.

Only one count was recorded for this clone. The genes are TRBV6-5 and TRBJ2-1; 9 bases fit TRBD2. This CDR3 region has 15 residues. V gave up 5 bases and J gave up 0 bases; unmatched junction bases: 2. Looked up from germline, CDR1 is MNHEY and CDR2 is SVGAGI. The DNA of the CDR3 is TGTGCCAGCAGTCCTAGCGGGGACTCCTACAATGAGCAGTTCTTC. Encoded protein: CASSPSGDSYNEQFF.

This clone was found once. The rearrangement links TRBV30 to TRBJ1-2; D perhaps matches TRBD1 (5 bases). Germline V gene data show CDR1 as GTSNPN and CDR2 as SVGIG (reference sequence). The CDR3 is 13 amino acids. Deletions cut 1 base from V and 8 bases from J, with 14 bases between. The CDR3: CAWSARGNVGYTF. The CDR3 nucleotides read TGTGCCTGGAGTGCAAGGGGAAACGTAGGCTACACCTTC.

The chain is built from TRBV28 and TRBJ2-4, with D possibly TRBD2 on 6 matching bases. The germline V gene has CDR1 MDHEN and CDR2 SYDVKM. Trimming shortened V by 6 bases and J by 6 bases, and 12 bases separated the two germline ends. The CDR3 runs to 13 residues. The CDR3 spells CASSRGGVNIQYF. CDR3 bases: TGTGCCAGCAGCCGGGGCGGGGTAAACATTCAGTACTTC.

The CDR3 coding sequence is TGTGCCAGCAGCAAAAATCCCCCAGGCGCTAATGAAAAACTGTTTTTT. It encodes CASSKNPPGANEKLFF. The gene calls are TRBV21-1 and TRBJ1-4; the table's TRBD1 call for D was not verified on the DNA. TRBV21-1 is annotated as a pseudogene. This CDR3 has 16 residues.

The gene calls are TRBV30 and TRBJ2-1; perhaps TRBD1 as D (6 bases). Per the germline V gene, CDR1 is GTSNPN and CDR2 is SVGIG (reference sequence). The CDR3 is 14 residues long. With 0 bases removed from V and 7 bases from J, the gap between germline ends came to 13 bases. CDR3 DNA sequence: TGTGCCTGGAGTGTAACAGTACAGGGAAATGAGCAGTTCTTC. It yields the protein CAWSVTVQGNEQFF.

This clone was seen only a few times. The chain employs TRBV11-2 and TRBJ2-5; D gene ambiguous. Per germline, CDR1 SGHAT and CDR2 FQNNGV. Trimming took off 4 bases at V and 0 bases at J, with 3 bases between the two ends. This CDR3 spans 12 amino acids. The CDR3 is CASSYYQETQYF. Here the CDR3 DNA reads TGTGCCAGCAGCTACTACCAAGAGACCCAGTACTTC.

The chain uses TRBV4-1 and TRBJ1-2; D unresolved. V lost 11 bases and J 0 bases, leaving 19 bases between the germline ends. From germline, CDR1 is MGHRA and CDR2 YSYEKL. The CDR3 is 15 residues long. The CDR3 spells CARRPLPIPNYGYTF. The CDR3 region has the DNA TGCGCCCGCCGTCCACTCCCCATACCTAACTATGGCTACACCTTC.

The rearrangement links TRBV29-1 to TRBJ2-3, with 7 bases identical to TRBD1. Germline CDR1 SQVTM, CDR2 ANQGSEA. CDR3 length: 13 amino acids. Trimming cost V 5 bases and J 4 bases; bases outside gene matches: 6. This CDR3 is CSVPSQGADTQYF. The CDR3 DNA is TGCAGCGTTCCAAGTCAGGGGGCAGATACGCAGTATTTT.

V is TRBV5-8 and J is TRBJ1-6; 10 bases are shared with TRBD1. The V gene end was trimmed by 4 bases and the J gene end by 8 bases; junction bases not matched to a gene: 6. Germline V CDR1 and CDR2: SGHTS, YDEGEE. The CDR3 consists of 15 residues. The CDR3 loop is CASSPRTGGYSPLHF. The CDR3 DNA reads as TGTGCCAGCAGCCCTCGGACAGGGGGATATTCACCCCTCCACTTT.

The chain links TRBV29-1 to TRBJ1-1; a weak D match, TRBD1 (5 bases). This CDR3 comprises 15 residues. The V end lost 8 bases, the J end lost 5 bases, and 24 bases lay between the germline ends. The V gene's germline CDR1 is SQVTM and CDR2 ANQGSEA. CDR3 nucleotide sequence: TGCAGCCTTGGAAGTGTCGAAGACGGGGGAACTGAAGCTTTCTTT. Protein: CSLGSVEDGGTEAFF. The full variable domain, completed using reference TRBV29-1 and TRBJ1-1, is SAVISQKPSRDICQRGTSLTIQCQVDSQVTMMFWYRQQPGQSLTLIATANQGSEATYESGFVIDKFPISRPNLTFSTLTVSNMSPEDSSIYLCSLGSVEDGGTEAFFGQGTRLTVV.

The J gene is TRBJ1-1, the V gene TRBV7-6; TRBD1 agrees at 7 bases. V gave up 4 bases and J gave up 4 bases; unmatched junction bases: 6. Germline V gene sequence: CDR1 SGHVS, CDR2 FNYEAQ. CDR3 length: 14 residues. The CDR3: CASSSNRGGTEAFF. The CDR3 nucleotides read TGTGCCAGCAGCTCCAACAGGGGAGGCACTGAAGCTTTCTTT.

CDR3 bases: TGTGCCAGCATTAGATACAGCCCGGGGGGGATGGGTGCCCAGTACTTC. It codes for CASIRYSPGGMGAQYF. The rearrangement joins TRBV28 to TRBJ2-5, with 8 bases lining up with TRBD2. V was pared by 7 bases and J by 9 bases, with 19 bases of the junction left unmatched. Germline values: CDR1 MDHEN, CDR2 SYDVKM. CDR3 length: 16 amino acids.

The chain uses TRBV14 and TRBJ2-2; maybe TRBD1 (5 bases). The CDR3 spans 13 residues. Trimming took 1 base from V and 8 from J, leaving 8 bases between them. Germline CDR1 SGHDN, CDR2 FVKESK. The CDR3 nucleotides read TGTGCCAGCAGCCAAGCAGGGTTTGGGGAGCTGTTTTTT. This codes for CASSQAGFGELFF.

The gene calls are TRBV24-1 and TRBJ2-6; the D is unclear. CDR3 length: 14 amino acids. The germline V and J ends were trimmed by 2 bases and 3 bases, with 4 bases remaining between them. Per germline, CDR1 KGHDR and CDR2 SFDVKD. DNA of the CDR3: TGTGCCACCAGTGATTCAGGTGGGGCCAACGTCCTGACTTTC. As protein: CATSDSGGANVLTF.